This TCR beta chain is from a study of T cell repertoires in aging, cancer and after chemotherapy. TCR beta rearrangements were amplified from peripheral blood genomic DNA. V gave up 2 bases and J gave up 6 bases, with 22 bases separating them. Germline V gene sequence: CDR1 SGHTA, CDR2 FQGTGA. The CDR3 is 17 residues long. A mixed TRB-A/B primer pool amplified rearranged TRB by multiplex touch-down PCR. Via MiXCR, TCRdb re-called the multiplex PCR reads, giving one row per CDR3 protein. Of 13,000 or so distinct CDR3 sequences detected, under 30% appear once; the ten largest clones hold over 45%. Sequences were obtained from blood. The chain joins TRBV7-3 to TRBJ1-2; the D is unclear. This sequence originates from a human donor in good health. The DNA of the CDR3 is TGTGCCAGCAGCTTATGGAGGGCGGATAGAACCTATGATGGCTACACCTTC. Translation: CASSLWRADRTYDGYTF.